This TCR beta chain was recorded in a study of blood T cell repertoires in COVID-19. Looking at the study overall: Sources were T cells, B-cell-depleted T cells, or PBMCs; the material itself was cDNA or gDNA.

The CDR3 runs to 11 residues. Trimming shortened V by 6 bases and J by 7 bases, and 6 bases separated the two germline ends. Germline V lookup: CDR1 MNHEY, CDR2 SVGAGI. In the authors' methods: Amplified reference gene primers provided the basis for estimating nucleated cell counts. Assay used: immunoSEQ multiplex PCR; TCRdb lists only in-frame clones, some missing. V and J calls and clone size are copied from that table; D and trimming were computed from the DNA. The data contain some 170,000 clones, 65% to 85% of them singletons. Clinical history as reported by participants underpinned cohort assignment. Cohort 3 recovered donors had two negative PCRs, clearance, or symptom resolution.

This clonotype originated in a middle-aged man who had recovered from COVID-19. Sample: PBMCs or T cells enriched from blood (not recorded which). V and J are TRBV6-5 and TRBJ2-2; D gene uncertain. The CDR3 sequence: CASRGDGELFF. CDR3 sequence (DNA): TGTGCCAGCAGGGGCGACGGGGAGCTGTTTTTT.